This TCR beta chain is from a study of Ad26.COV2.S vaccination and SARS-CoV-2 variants. The treatment here: roughly 18 received Ad26.COV2.S at low or high dose, single or two shots; 5 received placebo; per-sample allocation not given. Day 63 after the first vaccine or placebo injection was the time point for sampling. Generated by immunoSEQ multiplex PCR, the TCRdb table keeps only in-frame clones and is missing some. Here the sample spans 380,000 or so clones, around 89% being singletons. In germline, CDR1 is SGDLS, CDR2 YYNGEE. Trimming cost V 4 bases and J 4 bases; bases outside gene matches: 7. The CDR3 spans 16 residues.

The sequencing here drew on peripheral blood, taken in a trial of Ad26.COV2.S vaccine versus placebo. The clonotype comes from a person between 18 and 59 years old who received the Ad26.COV2.S COVID-19 vaccine or a placebo. The chain is built from TRBV9 and TRBJ2-3; 12 bases are shared with TRBD1. The CDR3 spells CASSSAGTGGADTQYF. The CDR3 nucleotides are TGTGCCAGCAGCTCAGCCGGGACAGGGGGCGCAGATACGCAGTATTTT.